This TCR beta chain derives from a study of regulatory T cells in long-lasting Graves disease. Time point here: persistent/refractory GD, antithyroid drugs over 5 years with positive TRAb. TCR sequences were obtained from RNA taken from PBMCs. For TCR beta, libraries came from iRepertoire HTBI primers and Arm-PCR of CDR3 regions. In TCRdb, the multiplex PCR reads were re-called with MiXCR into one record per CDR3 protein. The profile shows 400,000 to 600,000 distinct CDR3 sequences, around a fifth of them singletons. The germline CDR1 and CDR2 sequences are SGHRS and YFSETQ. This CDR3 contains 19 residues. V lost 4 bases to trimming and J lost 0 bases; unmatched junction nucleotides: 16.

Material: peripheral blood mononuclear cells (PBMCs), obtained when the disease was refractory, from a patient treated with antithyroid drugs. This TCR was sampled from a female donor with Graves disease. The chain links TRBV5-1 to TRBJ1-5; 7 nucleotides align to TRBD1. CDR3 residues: CASSPGPAQGGYSNQPQHF. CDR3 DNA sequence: TGCGCCAGCAGCCCCGGCCCCGCGCAGGGGGGCTATAGCAATCAGCCCCAGCATTTT.